This T cell receptor (beta chain) was captured by sequencing in a study of CD8 T cells in ankylosing spondylitis. This clonotype was recorded a few times. Its antigen is still unknown. The CDR3 covers 16 residues. Construction of TCR beta libraries was performed using quantitative 5'-RACE with molecular barcodes. TCRdb reprocessed the 5' RACE reads via MiXCR and lists one record per CDR3 protein. Of more than 110,000 distinct CDR3 sequences listed, about 8% are singletons. Study-level points and caveats: Earlier authors reported some of these motif variants in reactive arthritis synovial fluid and blood. Seemingly distinctive of ankylosing spondylitis blood was a TCR beta motif formed by eight highly homologous variants. Researchers reportedly found disease-linked clones significantly enriched in matched ankylosing spondylitis synovial fluid.

Sequenced input: synovial fluid, either unsorted or a sorted T cell fraction (not recorded which). The chain has TRBV21-1 and TRBJ2-3. TRBV21-1 is flagged as a pseudogene. The receptor comes from a male donor with ankylosing spondylitis. The CDR3 DNA follows: TGTGCCAGCAGCAAGAGCGCACTCTATAGCACAGATACGCAGTATTTT. It translates to CASSKSALYSTDTQYF.